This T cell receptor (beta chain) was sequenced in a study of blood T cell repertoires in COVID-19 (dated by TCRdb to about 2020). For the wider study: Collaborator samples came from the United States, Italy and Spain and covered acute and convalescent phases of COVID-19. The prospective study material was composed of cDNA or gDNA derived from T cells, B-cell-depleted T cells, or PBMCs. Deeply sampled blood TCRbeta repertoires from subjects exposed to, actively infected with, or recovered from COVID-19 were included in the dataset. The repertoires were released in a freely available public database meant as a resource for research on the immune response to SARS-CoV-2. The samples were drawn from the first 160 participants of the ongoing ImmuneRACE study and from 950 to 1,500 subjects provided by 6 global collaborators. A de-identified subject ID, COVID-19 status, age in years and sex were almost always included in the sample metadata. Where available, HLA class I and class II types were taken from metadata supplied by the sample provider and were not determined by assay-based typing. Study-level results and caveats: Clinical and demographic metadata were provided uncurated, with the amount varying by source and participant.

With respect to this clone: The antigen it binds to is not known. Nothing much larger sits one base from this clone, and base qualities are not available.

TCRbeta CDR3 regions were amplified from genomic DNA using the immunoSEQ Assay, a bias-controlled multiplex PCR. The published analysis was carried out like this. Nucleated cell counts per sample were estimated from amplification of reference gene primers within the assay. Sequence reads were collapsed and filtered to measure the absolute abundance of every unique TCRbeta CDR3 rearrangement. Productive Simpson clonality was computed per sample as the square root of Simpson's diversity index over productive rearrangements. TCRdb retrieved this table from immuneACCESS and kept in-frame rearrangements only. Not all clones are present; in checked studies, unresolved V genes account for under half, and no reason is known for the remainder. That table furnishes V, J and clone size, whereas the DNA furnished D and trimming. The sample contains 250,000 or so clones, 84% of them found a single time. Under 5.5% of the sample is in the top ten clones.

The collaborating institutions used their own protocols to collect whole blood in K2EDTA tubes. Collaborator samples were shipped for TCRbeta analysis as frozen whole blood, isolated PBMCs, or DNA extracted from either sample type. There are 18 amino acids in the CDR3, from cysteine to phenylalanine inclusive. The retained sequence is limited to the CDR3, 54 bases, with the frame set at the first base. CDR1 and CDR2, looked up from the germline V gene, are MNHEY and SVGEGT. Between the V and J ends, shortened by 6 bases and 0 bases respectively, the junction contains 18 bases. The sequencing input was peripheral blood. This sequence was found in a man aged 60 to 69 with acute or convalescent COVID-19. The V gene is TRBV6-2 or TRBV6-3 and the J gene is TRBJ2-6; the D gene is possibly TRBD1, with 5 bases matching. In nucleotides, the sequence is TGTGCCAGCAGCGCGCCCCCAGGGCGCAACTCTGGGGCCAACGTCCTGACTTTC. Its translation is CASSAPPGRNSGANVLTF.